The sequence of this TCR beta chain was determined in a study of cytomegalovirus exposure and HLA in healthy donors. Findings and limits, study-wide: A prior analysis recorded that most TCR beta V segments were productive about 87% or about 30% of the time. Later analysis indicated greater clonal expansion among HLA-associated TCR beta chains than among equally common other chains.

Germline CDR1 is MGHRA and CDR2 is YSYEKL. The CDR3 is made up of 14 amino acids. V lost 5 bases, J lost 0 bases, and 9 bases lay in between. Turning to this clone: Its target is unknown.

The PCR was carried out with 60 Vbeta primers and 13 Jbeta primers. Here immunoSEQ multiplex PCR was the method, and the copy in TCRdb shows in-frame clones only, minus some. The sample includes 150,000 to 200,000 clones, approximately 82% of them seen just once. The sequence was obtained from a male donor in good health and CMV-seronegative. The chain joins TRBV4-1 to TRBJ2-3; perhaps TRBD1 as D (5 bases). The sequenced sample consisted of PBMCs. The CDR3 DNA reads as TGCGCCAGCAGCAAGGACACCAGCACAGATACGCAGTATTTT. Translated, it gives CASSKDTSTDTQYF.